This entry features one T cell receptor (beta chain) sequence. Its binding antigen is unknown. Base qualities are not at hand, and no much larger clone is one base apart. Stable Graves' hyperthyroidism was defined as the absence of progression to ophthalmopathy over 18 months of follow-up. Hyperthyroidism patients were newly diagnosed, with disease duration under 2 months, and aged 18 to 65 years. The study excluded patients with uncontrolled infections, other autoimmune diseases, pregnancy or lactation. Diagnoses were established on the basis of clinical symptoms, serum thyroxine and TRAb, thyroid ultrasound, and orbital computed tomography. PBMCs were isolated from about 9.2 ml of fresh peripheral blood by Ficoll-Paque density gradient centrifugation. Trizol reagent was used to extract total RNA, and RNA quality was then checked on an Agilent 2100 Bioanalyzer. TCR beta CDR3 regions were amplified from RNA transcripts. A first-round RT-PCR of the TCR CDR3 used the HTBI primer set with the Qiagen OneStep RT-PCR kit. Libraries were constructed in a second round of multiplex PCR, after which size selection and purification were performed. Libraries were sequenced paired-end with 100 bp reads on an Illumina HiSeq2000. Per the original workflow: SOAPnuke was used to process the raw data, with reads discarded if the reads contained adapters or uncalled bases, had a mean Phred below 15, or lacked an exact constant-primer or identifier match. COPE v1.2.5 was used to merge high-quality paired reads, and clonotypes were defined as unique nucleotide sequences. MiTCR v1.1 was used to align the clonotypes against IMGT TRBV, TRBD and TRBJ reference segments. Analysis was restricted to V-J combinations with a frequency above 0.0001, which covered roughly 99% of repertoires. A TCS score was defined as the ratio of F50 (clonal expansion) to E x V (chaos), with BLOSUM62-based TCRdist applied between CDR3 peptides within each V-J. Welch's t-statistics and random forest reduced roughly 500 V-J features to around 14, which were used in a naive Bayes classifier (R e1071). TCRdb passed the public sequencing reads through fastp at Q25 and MiXCR, retaining productive beta sequences. Rows merge per CDR3 protein into single entries with the most common DNA and genes. The V and J calls here are based on TCRdb, not the publication. The sample table records under 400,000 distinct CDR3 sequences; more than 20% of these occur just once. Less than 85% of the sample goes to the ten largest clones.

The sample comes from a study of T cells in Graves' hyperthyroidism and ophthalmopathy (dated by TCRdb to the late 2010s). About the investigation overall: Peripheral blood was collected at initial diagnosis, before any treatment. To identify distinguishing TCR V-J signatures, a discovery cohort of about 100 patients was used, comprising some 45 with Graves' ophthalmopathy and 57 with stable Graves' hyperthyroidism. The approximately 100 discovery patients were divided at random into training and test sets in a 7:3 ratio. Thyroid tissue and blood T-cell repertoires from six Graves' hyperthyroidism patients were also compared in the study. After sampling, hyperthyroidism patients received methimazole starting at 30 mg daily, and ophthalmopathy patients received high-dose intravenous methylprednisolone. An independent validation cohort of around 19 hyperthyroidism patients and approximately 16 patients who later progressed to ophthalmopathy tested prospective prediction of ophthalmopathy. TCR Vbeta CDR3 sequencing of approximately 140 peripheral blood samples (over 40 ophthalmopathy, approximately 80 hyperthyroidism and some 17 progressor patients) is reported in the paper. Paper-wide results and their limitations: Sample size was not statistically predetermined, and blinding of investigators to group allocation was not performed. Most expanded thyroid clonotypes (frequency above 0.001) were also detected in blood, suggesting blood repertoires may reflect thyroid immune responses. During validation, the model predicted progression to ophthalmopathy a median of about 5.9 months ahead of onset, with just under 71% sensitivity and more than 72% specificity. In cross-validation, a model built on a 13 V-J signature told ophthalmopathy apart from stable hyperthyroidism with just under 90% sensitivity and 81% to 82% specificity, and in testing the same model reached 80%/75%.

CDR1 and CDR2 are drawn from the germline V gene: SGHTA, FQGNSA. Clipping removes 6 bases from V and 2 bases from J, with 10 as the unmatched junction base count. The CDR3 runs 15 residues from the cysteine to the phenylalanine. Here the CDR3 DNA is all that survives: 45 bases in frame from base 1. The rearrangement joined TRBV7-2 to TRBJ2-7; 7 bases in between match TRBD1. The source is a man aged 45 to 65 with Graves' hyperthyroidism. Sequencing was done on a sample of blood. The CDR3 amino acid sequence is: CASSQKQGPPYEQYF. The DNA is as follows: TGTGCCAGCAGTCAGAAACAGGGGCCCCCCTACGAGCAGTACTTC.